This TCR beta chain was recorded in a study of T cell responses to AZD1222 COVID-19 vaccine. The length of the CDR3 is 14 residues. V lost 2 bases, J lost 0 bases, and 8 bases lay in between. CDR1 is SGHTA, CDR2 FQGNSA, per germline. Data came from immunoSEQ multiplex PCR; TCRdb stores just in-frame clones and leaves some out. The sample has around 100,000 clones, 91% seen once; the top ten hold roughly 42%. V and J are TRBV7-2 and TRBJ2-7; no reliable D call. The TCR comes from an adult in good health. The specimen comprised peripheral blood, sampled on day 0 of AZD1222 vaccination. The CDR3, as DNA: TGTGCCAGCAGCTTATCCAGGAACTCCTACGAGCAGTACTTC. Translating gives CASSLSRNSYEQYF.